This T cell receptor (beta chain) emerged from a study of T-cell reconstitution after alpha-beta-depleted transplantation in children. A TCRbeta library incorporating unique molecular identifiers was prepared. Each CDR3 protein is one row after TCRdb ran MiXCR on the PCR reads. The sample has approximately 340,000 distinct CDR3 sequences; 10% are singletons. This clonotype was seen ten or more times. The V gene's germline CDR1 is SGHKS and CDR2 YYEKEE (reference sequence). Trimming cost V 2 bases and J 2 bases; bases outside gene matches: 3. The length of the CDR3 is 15 residues. The sequencing used PBMCs from the stem cell graft donor, collected from the stem cell graft. The genes are TRBV5-5 and TRBJ1-5, with 8 bases that match TRBD1. The sequence was obtained from a human donor who donated a stem cell graft to a child with acute lymphoblastic leukemia. The CDR3: CASSLSTGGNQPQHF. Here the CDR3 DNA reads TGTGCCAGCAGCTTATCGACAGGGGGCAATCAGCCCCAGCATTTT.